The 24 T cell receptor beta chains in this list originate from one sample, sequenced in a study of circulating CD8 cells and anti-PD-1 response in melanoma. Using around 16 ng of total RNA, TCR libraries were made with the QIAseq Immune Repertoire TCR panel. In TCRdb, the reads were re-called with MiXCR into one record per CDR3 protein. The table lists under 2,500 distinct CDR3 sequences, approximately 6.4% of them singletons. Live CD3+CD8+TCRalphabeta+ cells were sorted into four subsets by PD-1 and/or TIGIT. This sample comprised CD8+ T cells from PBMCs, obtained at baseline or after one month of anti-PD-1 therapy (not recorded which). These receptors all stem from a human donor with melanoma.

This clonotype is medium-sized within its sample. The chain employs TRBV7-8 and TRBJ2-7, with unresolved D. CDR3 size: 15 residues. Germline values: CDR1 SGHVS, CDR2 FQNEAQ. Trimming pared 2 bases from V and 1 base from J, leaving 12 bases between. The CDR3 region is CASSLMSVGSYEQYF. CDR3 coding DNA: TGTGCCAGCAGCTTAATGTCGGTGGGGTCCTACGAGCAGTACTTC. Filled out from reference TRBV7-8 and TRBJ2-7, the complete variable domain reads GAGVSQSPRYKVAKRGQDVALRCDPISGHVSLFWYQQALGQGPEFLTYFQNEAQLDKSGLPSDRFFAERPEGSVSTLKIQRTQQEDSAVYLCASSLMSVGSYEQYFGPGTRLTVT.

Relative to its sample, this clonotype is medium-sized. The V call is TRBV27, the J call TRBJ2-2; no clear D. This CDR3 spans 15 amino acids. Germline V lookup: CDR1 MNHEY, CDR2 SMNVEV (reference sequence). V lost 6 bases and J 1 base, leaving 12 bases between the germline ends. CDR3: CASSVEAGNTGELFF. CDR3 bases: TGTGCCAGCAGCGTCGAGGCAGGGAACACCGGGGAGCTGTTTTTT.

This clonotype rates as medium-sized (0.01 to 0.1%). This rearrangement joins TRBV19 to TRBJ2-1; D is possibly TRBD1 (5 bases). The V and J ends lost 6 bases and 1 base respectively, with 16 bases between them. The CDR3 runs to 16 residues. Per the germline V gene, CDR1 is LNHDA and CDR2 is SQIVND (reference sequence). CDR3 residues: CASSRENQGSYNEQFF. As DNA, the CDR3 is TGTGCCAGTAGCAGAGAAAACCAGGGATCCTACAATGAGCAGTTCTTC.

Only a few counts were recorded for this clonotype. The rearrangement links TRBV19 to TRBJ1-2; possible D gene TRBD1, 6 bases. The CDR3 is 12 amino acids. The ends were cut back, 4 bases at V and 8 bases at J, with 11 bases in the middle. Germline CDR1 is LNHDA and CDR2 is SQIVND (reference sequence). The CDR3 bases are TGTGCCAGTAGTAAAGGGGGAGGCGGCTACACCTTC. Amino acids: CASSKGGGGYTF.

This clonotype turned up a few times. One end of the junction is discordant with germline, which a read error may explain. This chain links TRBV19 with TRBJ1-5; D remains ambiguous. The CDR3 has 12 residues. CDR1 LNHDA and CDR2 SQIVND come from the germline V gene (reference sequence). The CDR3 nucleotides are TGTGCCAGTAGTATAGATTCGTGGGAACAGCATTTC. Its translation is CASSIDSWEQHF.

This clonotype is medium-sized in the sample. The V call is TRBV27, the J call TRBJ2-1; D is possibly TRBD1 (5 bases). Trimming pared 0 bases from V and 2 bases from J, leaving 14 bases between. Germline values: CDR1 MNHEY, CDR2 SMNVEV (reference sequence). The CDR3 runs 17 residues. As DNA, the CDR3 is TGTGCCAGCAGTTTATCTGGGGCGGCCGCCGCCTACAATGAGCAGTTCTTC. It codes for CASSLSGAAAAYNEQFF.

By share, this clonotype ranks as medium-sized. J is TRBJ2-2 and V is TRBV2, with a tentative D call TRBD1 (5 bases). V lost 3 bases, J lost 1 base, and 9 bases lay in between. This CDR3 region has 15 residues. Germline CDR1 reads SNHLY; CDR2 reads FYNNEI. The CDR3 DNA sequence: TGTGCCAGCAGTGACAGGGTAGAGAACACCGGGGAGCTGTTTTTT. Translating gives CASSDRVENTGELFF.

This clonotype is medium-sized in the sample. This CDR3 is CASLGLAGGPAPTYNEQFF. The CDR3 nucleotides read TGTGCCAGCTTGGGGCTGGCGGGGGGGCCCGCCCCTACCTACAATGAGCAGTTCTTC. The chain employs TRBV11-2 and TRBJ2-1; 9 nucleotides line up with TRBD2. V trimming: 8 bases; J trimming: 2 bases; junction bases outside the gene matches: 19. Germline V CDR1 and CDR2: SGHAT, FQNNGV. CDR3 length: 19 amino acids.

This chain connects TRBV25-1 to TRBJ1-1; perhaps TRBD1 as D (6 bases). V lost 2 bases and J 5 bases, leaving 15 bases between the germline ends. Germline assignment: CDR1 MGHDK and CDR2 SYGVNS. The CDR3 has 15 residues. CDR3 residues: CASSERRGAGTEAFF. The CDR3 DNA sequence: TGTGCCAGCAGTGAACGGCGGGGGGCCGGGACTGAAGCTTTCTTT.

The sample holds a few counts of this clonotype. The chain is built from TRBV19 and TRBJ2-2; the match to TRBD1 covers 7 bases. This CDR3 is built from 15 residues. V lost 7 bases to trimming and J lost 0 bases; unmatched junction nucleotides: 5. CDR1 and CDR2 from the germline V gene are LNHDA and SQIVND (reference sequence). The CDR3, as DNA: TGTGCCAGTATGGGGACAGTCGCGAACACCGGGGAGCTGTTTTTT. This sequence encodes CASMGTVANTGELFF.

By frequency in the sample, this clonotype is medium-sized. The rearrangement links TRBV7-8 to TRBJ2-3; 9 positions agree with TRBD1. CDR3 size: 16 residues. V shed 5 bases and J 1 base; nucleotides not matched to a gene: 7. Germline V gene lookup returns CDR1 SGHVS and CDR2 FQNEAQ. CDR3 sequence reads: CASSQGGQGGTDTQYF. The CDR3 region has the DNA TGTGCCAGCAGCCAAGGGGGACAGGGCGGCACAGATACGCAGTATTTT.

This clonotype is judged medium-sized. This chain links TRBV28 with TRBJ2-5; D is unclear. Germline values: CDR1 MDHEN, CDR2 SYDVKM. V was trimmed by 4 bases and J by 1 base, leaving 4 bases between them. The CDR3 has 12 residues. The CDR3 DNA follows: TGTGCCAGCAGTTCCCTCCAAGAGACCCAGTACTTC. This translates into CASSSLQETQYF.

This clonotype is termed large. This chain uses TRBV19 with TRBJ2-1; 8 bases are shared with TRBD1. Germline CDR1 is LNHDA and CDR2 is SQIVND (reference sequence). V lost 0 bases, J lost 10 bases, and 5 bases stayed unmatched. This CDR3 spans 14 amino acids. CDR3 loop: CASSIESGGPEQFF. CDR3 sequence (DNA): TGTGCCAGTAGTATAGAGTCAGGGGGCCCCGAGCAGTTCTTC.

In its sample, this clonotype ranks as medium-sized. J is TRBJ1-5 and V is TRBV2; D unclear. V was shortened by 8 bases and J by 0 bases, with 11 bases between the two germline ends. The CDR3 has 14 amino acids. CDR1 is SNHLY, CDR2 FYNNEI, per germline. The CDR3, as DNA: TGTGCCAGCGCCGGAGGGTATAGCAATCAGCCCCAGCATTTT. Protein sequence: CASAGGYSNQPQHF. Together with reference TRBV2 and TRBJ1-5, the CDR3 gives the full variable domain: EPEVTQTPSHQVTQMGQEVILRCVPISNHLYFYWYRQILGQKVEFLVSFYNNEISEKSEIFDDQFSVERPDGSNFTLKIRSTKLEDSAMYFCASAGGYSNQPQHFGDGTRLSIL.

The chain is built from TRBV9 and TRBJ2-7; D possibly corresponds to TRBD1 (6 bases). Between the trimmed V and J ends, which lost 3 bases and 7 bases, there was a span of 20 bases. This CDR3 is 15 amino acids long. From germline, CDR1 is SGDLS and CDR2 YYNGEE. The CDR3: CASSANGGLNEEQYF. In nucleotides, the CDR3 is TGTGCCAGCAGCGCTAATGGGGGCCTGAACGAGGAGCAGTACTTC.

This clonotype qualifies as medium-sized (0.01 to 0.1%). V usage is TRBV28 and J usage is TRBJ2-3, with a possible D match to TRBD2 (5 bases). Germline loops: CDR1 MDHEN, CDR2 SYDVKM. The CDR3 loop spans 16 amino acids. V lost 3 bases to trimming and J lost 1 base, with 14 bases between them. In DNA, the CDR3 is TGTGCCAGCAGTTTTCTTTCGGACTCCCGCACAGATACGCAGTATTTT. Residues: CASSFLSDSRTDTQYF. Combining the CDR3 with reference TRBV28 and TRBJ2-3 gives the whole variable domain DVKVTQSSRYLVKRTGEKVFLECVQDMDHENMFWYRQDPGLGLRLIYFSYDVKMKEKGDIPEGYSVSREKKERFSLILESASTNQTSMYLCASSFLSDSRTDTQYFGPGTRLTVL.

By proportion, this clonotype is medium-sized (0.01 to 0.1%). The chain links TRBV5-4 to TRBJ2-2; 10 positions agree with TRBD1. With 0 bases clipped from V and 7 bases from J, the junction kept 3 bases outside the gene matches. CDR3 size: 15 residues. Germline CDR1 reads SGHNT; CDR2 reads YYREEE (reference sequence). The CDR3 here is CASSLGDRGNGELFF. Written as DNA, the CDR3 is TGTGCCAGCAGCTTGGGGGACAGGGGAAACGGGGAGCTGTTTTTT.

In regard to this clonotype: Germline is not matched at one junction end, which may reflect a read error. The gene calls are TRBV27 and TRBJ2-7; D perhaps matches TRBD1 (6 bases). This CDR3 is 14 amino acids long. CDR1 is MNHEY and CDR2 is SMNVEV in the germline V gene (reference sequence). CDR3 in DNA: TGTGCCGGCAGTTTAGCACAGGGCCCCTACGAGCAGTACTTC. As protein: CAGSLAQGPYEQYF.

This clonotype is classed as medium-sized. The chain has TRBV20-1 and TRBJ2-3; TRBD2 agrees at 9 bases. This CDR3 is 15 amino acids long. Germline V gene lookup returns CDR1 DFQATT and CDR2 SNEGSKA (reference sequence). The V and J ends lost 0 bases and 13 bases, in that order; junction bases with no gene match: 14. CDR3 residues: CSARDDRYRGGAKYF. In DNA form, the CDR3 reads TGCAGTGCTAGAGATGATCGCTACCGCGGGGGGGCCAAGTATTTT.

Written as DNA, the CDR3 is TGTGCCAGCAGTTTAGGGGCCGGAAACGAGCAGTACTTC. It yields the protein CASSLGAGNEQYF. V gene TRBV28 combines with J gene TRBJ2-7; possible D gene TRBD1, 5 bases. Germline values: CDR1 MDHEN, CDR2 SYDVKM. V lost 2 bases, J lost 5 bases, and 10 bases lay in between. The CDR3 loop spans 13 amino acids.

This clonotype ranks as medium-sized (0.01 to 0.1%). The V and J genes are TRBV4-2 and TRBJ2-7, with 7 bases that match TRBD1. The CDR3 is 15 amino acids. Germline loops: CDR1 LGHNA, CDR2 YNFKEQ. J was trimmed by 5 bases and V by 0 bases; bases with no gene match: 7. CDR3: CASSQDMNRGDEQYF. The CDR3 DNA reads as TGTGCCAGCAGCCAAGATATGAACAGGGGTGACGAGCAGTACTTC.

To note about this clonotype: With a much larger clone just one base away, this may be a read error. The rearrangement uses TRBV19 and TRBJ2-7, with D maybe TRBD2 (5 bases). CDR1 LNHDA and CDR2 SQIVND come from the germline V gene (reference sequence). The CDR3 loop spans 13 amino acids. Trimming took 7 bases from V and 6 from J, leaving 16 bases between them. The CDR3 reads CASTDEGRSEQYF. In DNA, the CDR3 is TGTGCCAGTACAGATGAGGGTAGGAGCGAGCAGTACTTC.

This clonotype ranks as medium-sized. This chain links TRBV29-1 with TRBJ2-7, with 7 bases matching TRBD1. The trim removed 7 bases at V and 3 bases at J, leaving 3 bases unmatched. The CDR3 loop spans 11 amino acids. Germline values: CDR1 SQVTM, CDR2 ANQGSEA. The DNA of the CDR3 is TGCAGCGCCCGGGACAGCTACGAGCAGTACTTC. Amino acids: CSARDSYEQYF.

This clonotype is medium-sized by share. This rearrangement joins TRBV28 to TRBJ1-6; no definite D call. The V end was cut by 3 bases, the J end by 10 bases, with 4 bases between. The CDR3 sequence is 11 residues long. Germline-derived CDR1 and CDR2 are MDHEN and SYDVKM. CDR3 region: CASSFPSPLHF. CDR3 coding DNA: TGTGCCAGCAGTTTTCCCTCACCCCTCCACTTT.